Each of the 25 T cell receptor beta chains below was sequenced from the same sample in a study of blood T cell repertoires in COVID-19. TCRdb keeps only in-frame clones here, not all; method: immunoSEQ multiplex PCR. The sample lists hundreds of thousands of clones; approximately 91% were seen once. The sequencing input was PBMCs or T cells enriched from blood (not recorded which). Source of these receptors: a woman in her twenties or thirties who had recovered from COVID-19.

This sequence joins TRBV4-3 and TRBJ2-3, with TRBD1 matching 7 bases. Per the germline V gene, CDR1 is LGHNA and CDR2 is YSLEER. The CDR3 loop spans 13 amino acids. The V and J ends lost 6 bases and 1 base, in that order; junction bases with no gene match: 1. CDR3 sequence: CASRQGGTDTQYF. DNA for the CDR3: TGCGCCAGCAGGCAGGGGGGCACAGATACGCAGTATTTT.

J is TRBJ1-1 and V is TRBV18; a weak D match, TRBD1 (5 bases). Trimming removed 3 bases at V and 1 base at J, with 9 bases between. Germline V gene lookup returns CDR1 KGHSH and CDR2 LQKENI. There are 14 residues in the CDR3. The CDR3 is CASSPFGQNTEAFF. The CDR3 nucleotides are TGTGCCAGCTCACCTTTCGGACAGAACACTGAAGCTTTCTTT.

The chain combines TRBV7-3 with TRBJ2-5, with 11 positions matching TRBD1. Unmatched junction bases numbered 23, after V lost 6 bases and J lost 2 bases. Germline loops: CDR1 SGHTA, CDR2 FQGTGA. The CDR3 contains 21 residues. In DNA form, the CDR3 reads TGTGCCAGCAGGGAGATAGGAAGGACAGGGGGCTCTTCCCCAACACAAGAGACCCAGTACTTC. Its translation: CASREIGRTGGSSPTQETQYF.

The chain has TRBV29-1 and TRBJ2-5; 14 bases line up with TRBD2. The V segment lost 6 bases and the J segment 5 bases; nucleotides outside the gene matches: 5. Germline V gene sequence: CDR1 SQVTM, CDR2 ANQGSEA. The length of the CDR3 is 14 residues. CDR3 protein: CSVGTSGRLETQYF. CDR3 in DNA: TGCAGCGTCGGGACTAGCGGGAGATTGGAGACCCAGTACTTC.

The V call is TRBV28, the J call TRBJ2-7; D may be TRBD2 (6 bases). Germline V lookup: CDR1 MDHEN, CDR2 SYDVKM. The CDR3 length is 18 residues. The ends were cut back, 4 bases at V and 3 bases at J, with 25 bases in the middle. The CDR3 sequence: CASSSISPRGRDFYEQYF. DNA of the CDR3: TGTGCCAGCAGTTCCATATCGCCGCGGGGCAGGGATTTCTACGAGCAGTACTTC.

The chain couples TRBV23-1 to TRBJ2-1, with 14 bases aligning to TRBD2. TRBV23-1 is an ORF, and what it does is uncertain. Unmatched junction bases numbered 3, after V lost 6 bases and J lost 8 bases. The CDR3 spans 14 residues. This CDR3 reads CASRPGLAGDEQFF. DNA for the CDR3: TGCGCCAGCAGGCCGGGACTAGCGGGAGATGAGCAGTTCTTC.

This clone occurred once. This rearrangement joins TRBV6-2 or TRBV6-3 to TRBJ1-5; 8 bases fit TRBD1. The CDR3 is 13 amino acids. Germline values: CDR1 MNHEY, CDR2 SVGEGT. V lost 5 bases to trimming and J lost 6 bases; unmatched junction nucleotides: 3. This CDR3 is CASSKQGAQPQHF. DNA of the CDR3: TGTGCCAGCAGTAAGCAGGGGGCTCAGCCCCAGCATTTT.

The chain combines TRBV6-6 with TRBJ2-5; the match to TRBD1 covers 8 bases. V was pared by 2 bases and J by 5 bases, with 4 bases of the junction left unmatched. Germline CDR1 reads MNHNY; CDR2 reads SVGAGI (reference sequence). This CDR3 is built from 14 residues. The CDR3: CASSYNTGGETQYF. The CDR3 bases are TGTGCCAGCAGTTACAATACAGGGGGGGAGACCCAGTACTTC.

V gene TRBV19 combines with J gene TRBJ2-7; TRBD1 is a possible D gene (6 bases). The CDR3 totals 15 residues. The ends were cut back, 4 bases at V and 0 bases at J, with 13 bases in the middle. CDR1 and CDR2 from the germline V gene are LNHDA and SQIVND (reference sequence). Here the CDR3 DNA reads TGTGCCAGTAGTAGGACAGCGACGAGCTCCTACGAGCAGTACTTC. This sequence encodes CASSRTATSSYEQYF.

This chain joins TRBV9 and TRBJ2-4; D not resolved. The CDR3 spans 16 residues. Deletions cut 0 bases from V and 3 bases from J, with 13 bases between. Germline CDR1 reads SGDLS; CDR2 reads YYNGEE. CDR3 loop: CASSVDGSLNKNIQYF. The CDR3 DNA is TGTGCCAGCAGCGTAGACGGTAGCTTGAACAAAAACATTCAGTACTTC. Supplemented by reference TRBV9 and TRBJ2-4, the full variable domain reads DSGVTQTPKHLITATGQRVTLRCSPRSGDLSVYWYQQSLDQGLQFLIQYYNGEERAKGNILERFSAQQFPDLHSELNLSSLELGDSALYFCASSVDGSLNKNIQYFGAGTRLSVL.

This clone was seen a single time. This chain links TRBV5-6 with TRBJ2-1, with D tentatively TRBD2 (6 bases). The CDR3 contains 18 residues. With 0 bases removed from V and 0 bases from J, the gap between germline ends came to 16 bases. Germline V CDR1 and CDR2: SGHDT, YYEEEE. The CDR3 sequence is CASSLEVGGTSSYNEQFF. In DNA, the CDR3 is TGTGCCAGCAGCTTGGAAGTCGGCGGGACGAGCTCCTACAATGAGCAGTTCTTC. Using reference TRBV5-6 and TRBJ2-1 for the parts outside the CDR3, the full variable domain is DAGVTQSPTHLIKTRGQQVTLRCSPKSGHDTVSWYQQALGQGPQFIFQYYEEEERQRGNFPDRFSGHQFPNYSSELNVNALLLGDSALYLCASSLEVGGTSSYNEQFFGPGTRLTVL.

The rearrangement links TRBV5-4 to TRBJ2-1; TRBD1 aligns across 7 bases. The CDR3 sequence is 14 residues long. V shed 1 base and J 8 bases; nucleotides not matched to a gene: 6. Germline V CDR1 and CDR2: SGHNT, YYREEE (reference sequence). The CDR3 DNA reads TGTGCCAGCAGCTTGCCCGTAGGGGGCCATGAGCAGTTCTTC. Its protein product is CASSLPVGGHEQFF.

This chain connects TRBV5-6 to TRBJ1-2; D remains unclear. V was cut by 0 bases and J by 3 bases, with 12 bases left in between. The CDR3 runs 15 residues. Germline CDR1 and CDR2: SGHDT and YYEEEE. The CDR3 DNA is TGTGCCAGCAGCTTGGCTGGGCAGATGTACTATGGCTACACCTTC. Residues: CASSLAGQMYYGYTF.

V gene TRBV7-2 combines with J gene TRBJ1-1; 7 bases are shared with TRBD1. The germline gives CDR1 SGHTA, CDR2 FQGNSA. V shed 4 bases and J 2 bases; nucleotides not matched to a gene: 7. This CDR3 has 15 amino acids. The chain's CDR3 is CASSSRQGRNTEAFF. The CDR3 DNA reads TGTGCCAGCAGCTCCCGACAGGGCAGAAACACTGAAGCTTTCTTT.

The table lists this clone with a count of one. CDR3 sequence (DNA): TGTGCCAGCAGCCCTTTTGCGGGCCAAGAGACCCAGTACTTC. Protein sequence: CASSPFAGQETQYF. The rearrangement uses TRBV7-3 and TRBJ2-5, with D possibly being TRBD2 (5 bases). Germline CDR1 and CDR2: SGHTA and FQGTGA. This CDR3 has 14 amino acids. Trimming removed 5 bases from V and 1 base from J, with 11 bases in between.

The chain carries TRBV18 and TRBJ2-7; D is uncertain. From germline, CDR1 is KGHSH and CDR2 LQKENI. The ends were cut back, 2 bases at V and 3 bases at J, with 14 bases in the middle. The CDR3 covers 15 residues. Written as DNA, the CDR3 is TGTGCCAGCTCACCATCGGGTAGCTCGATCTACGAGCAGTACTTC. It specifies CASSPSGSSIYEQYF.

The genes are TRBV9 and TRBJ1-2; a possible D gene is TRBD1 (6 bases). The V gene's germline CDR1 is SGDLS and CDR2 YYNGEE. Trimming removed 0 bases at V and 7 bases at J, with 10 bases between. The length of the CDR3 is 13 residues. CDR3 region: CASSVAQGRGYTF. The CDR3 nucleotides read TGTGCCAGCAGCGTAGCACAGGGCCGTGGCTACACCTTC.

A remark on this clone: The same CDR3 arises from other DNA sequences in this sample as well. The chain is built from TRBV20-1 and TRBJ2-5; no definite D call. CDR3 length: 11 residues. The germline V and J ends were trimmed by 2 bases and 4 bases, with 5 bases remaining between them. Germline V gene sequence: CDR1 DFQATT, CDR2 SNEGSKA (reference sequence). The CDR3 DNA follows: TGCAGTGCTAGACCCTTAGAGACCCAGTACTTC. This sequence encodes CSARPLETQYF.

This chain connects TRBV5-1 to TRBJ2-5; possibly TRBD1 for D (6 bases). The V end lost 5 bases, the J end lost 4 bases, and 18 bases lay between the germline ends. This CDR3 is 15 amino acids long. Germline values: CDR1 SGHRS, CDR2 YFSETQ. The CDR3 region is CASSDQGSERETQYF. The CDR3 DNA is TGCGCCAGCAGTGATCAGGGGAGTGAGCGAGAGACCCAGTACTTC.

J is TRBJ2-7 and V is TRBV2; TRBD2 agrees at 8 bases. Germline V lookup: CDR1 SNHLY, CDR2 FYNNEI. V lost 9 bases, J lost 2 bases, and 12 bases stayed unmatched. This CDR3 has 15 residues. The CDR3 loop is CARGLAGTSPYEQYF. The CDR3 DNA is TGTGCCAGGGGGCTGGCAGGGACTAGTCCCTACGAGCAGTACTTC.

The rearrangement joins TRBV27 to TRBJ1-2; D may be TRBD1 (5 bases). Between the trimmed V and J ends, which lost 6 bases and 4 bases, there was a span of 21 bases. CDR3 length equals 16 residues. The germline CDR1 and CDR2 sequences are MNHEY and SMNVEV (reference sequence). The CDR3, as DNA: TGTGCCAGCAGATCCTACATGGGGGGGGTCCTCTATGGCTACACCTTC. Encoded protein: CASRSYMGGVLYGYTF.

The rearrangement joins TRBV19 to TRBJ1-3; possible D gene TRBD1, 6 bases. This CDR3 region has 15 residues. Germline CDR1 reads LNHDA; CDR2 reads SQIVND (reference sequence). Deletions cut 3 bases from V and 4 bases from J, with 13 bases between. CDR3 nucleotide sequence: TGTGCCAGTAGTATGAGGGACATCTCAGGAAACACCATATATTTT. It is translated as CASSMRDISGNTIYF.

J is TRBJ2-1 and V is TRBV30, with D perhaps matching TRBD1 (6 bases). Trimming removed 1 base at V and 9 bases at J, with 16 bases between. The CDR3 has 14 amino acids. Germline-derived CDR1 and CDR2 are GTSNPN and SVGIG (reference sequence). The CDR3 is CAWSEGVPMGEQFF. CDR3 nucleotides: TGTGCCTGGAGTGAGGGGGTACCCATGGGTGAGCAGTTCTTC. Using reference TRBV30 and TRBJ2-1 for the parts outside the CDR3, the full variable domain is SQTIHQWPATLVQPVGSPLSLECTVEGTSNPNLYWYRQAAGRGLQLLFYSVGIGQISSEVPQNLSASRPQDRQFILSSKKLLLSDSGFYLCAWSEGVPMGEQFFGPGTRLTVL.

The rearrangement uses TRBV5-1 and TRBJ2-5; 7 bases agree with TRBD1. Germline V CDR1 and CDR2: SGHRS, YFSETQ. After removal of 8 bases from V and 1 base from J, the junction contained 14 bases not matched to a gene. The CDR3 loop spans 16 amino acids. The CDR3 reads CASGFGPTGSQETQYF. The CDR3 nucleotides are TGCGCCAGTGGTTTTGGGCCGACAGGGTCCCAAGAGACCCAGTACTTC.

This chain joins TRBV10-3 and TRBJ2-3; possibly TRBD2 for D (6 bases). Germline CDR1 is ENHRY and CDR2 is SYGVKD. CDR3 size: 14 residues. The V end was cut by 3 bases, the J end by 5 bases, with 12 bases between. CDR3 residues: CAISDPSGEDTQYF. The DNA of the CDR3 is TGTGCCATCAGTGACCCGTCGGGGGAAGATACGCAGTATTTT.